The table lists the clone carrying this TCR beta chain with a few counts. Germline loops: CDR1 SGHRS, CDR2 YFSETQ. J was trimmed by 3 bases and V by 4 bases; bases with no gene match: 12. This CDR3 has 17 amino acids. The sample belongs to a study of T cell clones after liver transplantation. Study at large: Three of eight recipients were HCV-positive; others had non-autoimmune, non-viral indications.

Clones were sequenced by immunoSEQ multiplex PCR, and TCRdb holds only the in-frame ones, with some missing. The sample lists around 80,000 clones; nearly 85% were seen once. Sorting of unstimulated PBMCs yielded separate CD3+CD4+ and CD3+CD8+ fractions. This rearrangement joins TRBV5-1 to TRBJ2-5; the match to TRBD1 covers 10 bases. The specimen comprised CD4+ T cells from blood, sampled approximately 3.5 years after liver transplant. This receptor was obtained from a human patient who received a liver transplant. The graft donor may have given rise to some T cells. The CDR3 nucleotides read TGCGCCAGCAGCGCGACCGGGACAGGGGACGGGGAAGAGACCCAGTACTTC. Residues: CASSATGTGDGEETQYF.